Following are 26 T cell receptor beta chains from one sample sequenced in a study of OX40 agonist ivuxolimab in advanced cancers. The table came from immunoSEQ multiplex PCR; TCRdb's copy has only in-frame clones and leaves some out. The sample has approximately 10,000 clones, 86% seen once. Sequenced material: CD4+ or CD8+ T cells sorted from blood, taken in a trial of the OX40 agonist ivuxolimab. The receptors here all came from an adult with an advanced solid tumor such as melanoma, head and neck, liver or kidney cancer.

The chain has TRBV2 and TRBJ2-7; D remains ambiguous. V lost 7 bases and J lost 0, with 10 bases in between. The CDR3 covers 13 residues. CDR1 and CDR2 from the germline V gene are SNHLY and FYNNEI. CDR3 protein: CASKRIRSYEQYF. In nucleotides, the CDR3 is TGTGCCAGCAAGAGGATCCGCTCCTACGAGCAGTACTTC.

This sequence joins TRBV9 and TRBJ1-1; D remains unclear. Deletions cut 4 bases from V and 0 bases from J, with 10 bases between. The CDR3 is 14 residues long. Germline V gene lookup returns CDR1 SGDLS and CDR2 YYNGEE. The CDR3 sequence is CASSPGVMNTEAFF. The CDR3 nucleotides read TGTGCCAGCAGCCCCGGGGTCATGAACACTGAAGCTTTCTTT.

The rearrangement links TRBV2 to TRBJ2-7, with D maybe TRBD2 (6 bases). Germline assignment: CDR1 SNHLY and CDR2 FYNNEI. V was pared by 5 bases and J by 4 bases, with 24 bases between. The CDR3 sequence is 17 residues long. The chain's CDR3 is CASSWDSRIGDKYEQYF. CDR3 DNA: TGTGCCAGCAGTTGGGACTCCCGGATTGGGGATAAGTACGAGCAGTACTTC.

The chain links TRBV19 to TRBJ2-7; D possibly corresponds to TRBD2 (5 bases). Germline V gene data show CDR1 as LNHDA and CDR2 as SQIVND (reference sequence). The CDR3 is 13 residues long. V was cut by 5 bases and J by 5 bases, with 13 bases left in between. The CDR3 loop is CASSQTEVNEQYF. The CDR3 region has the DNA TGTGCCAGTAGTCAGACGGAGGTTAACGAGCAGTACTTC.

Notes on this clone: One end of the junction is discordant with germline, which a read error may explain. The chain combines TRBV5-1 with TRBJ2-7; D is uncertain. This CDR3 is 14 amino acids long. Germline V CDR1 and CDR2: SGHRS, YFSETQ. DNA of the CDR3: TGCGCCGGCAGCCAAGGACCCTTAGACTACGAGCAGTACTTC. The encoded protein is CAGSQGPLDYEQYF.

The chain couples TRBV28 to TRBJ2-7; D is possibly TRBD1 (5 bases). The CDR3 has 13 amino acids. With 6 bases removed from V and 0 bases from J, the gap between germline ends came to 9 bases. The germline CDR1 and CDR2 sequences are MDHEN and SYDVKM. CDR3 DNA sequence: TGTGCCAGCAGACAGGTCAGCTCCTACGAGCAGTACTTC. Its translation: CASRQVSSYEQYF.

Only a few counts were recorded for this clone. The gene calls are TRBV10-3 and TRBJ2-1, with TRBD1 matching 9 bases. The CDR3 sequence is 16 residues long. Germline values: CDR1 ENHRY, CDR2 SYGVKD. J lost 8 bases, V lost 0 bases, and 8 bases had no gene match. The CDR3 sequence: CAISESGTGLIDEQFF. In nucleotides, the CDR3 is TGTGCCATCAGTGAGTCCGGGACAGGGTTGATAGATGAGCAGTTCTTC.

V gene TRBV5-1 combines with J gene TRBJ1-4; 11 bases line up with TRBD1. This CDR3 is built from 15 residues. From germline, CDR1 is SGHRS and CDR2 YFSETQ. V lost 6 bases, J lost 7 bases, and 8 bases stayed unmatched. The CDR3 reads CASNPGQGGGEKLFF. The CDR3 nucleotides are TGCGCCAGCAACCCGGGACAGGGGGGTGGTGAAAAACTGTTTTTT. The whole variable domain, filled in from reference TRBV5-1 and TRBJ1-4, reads KAGVTQTPRYLIKTRGQQVTLSCSPISGHRSVSWYQQTPGQGLQFLFEYFSETQRNKGNFPGRFSGRQFSNSRSEMNVSTLELGDSALYLCASNPGQGGGEKLFFGSGTQLSVL.

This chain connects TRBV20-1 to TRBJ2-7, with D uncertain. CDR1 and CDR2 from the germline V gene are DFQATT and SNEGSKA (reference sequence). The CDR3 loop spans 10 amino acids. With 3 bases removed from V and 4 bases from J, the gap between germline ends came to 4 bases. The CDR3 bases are TGCAGTGCTAGTGAATACGAGCAGTACTTC. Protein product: CSASEYEQYF.

The CDR3 region has the DNA TGTGCCAGCAGTTACTTCCGAGGGGGGGCGGATGAAAAACTGTTTTTT. This encodes CASSYFRGGADEKLFF. The rearrangement uses TRBV6-5 and TRBJ1-4, with a possible D match to TRBD1 (6 bases). Germline V gene lookup returns CDR1 MNHEY and CDR2 SVGAGI. The CDR3 totals 16 residues. Trimming removed 1 base from V and 6 bases from J, with 15 bases in between.

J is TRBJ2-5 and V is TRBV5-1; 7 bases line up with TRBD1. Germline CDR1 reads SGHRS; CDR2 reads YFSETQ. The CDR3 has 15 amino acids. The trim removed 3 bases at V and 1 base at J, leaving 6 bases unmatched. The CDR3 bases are TGCGCCAGCAGCTACTCCCAGGGGGTCCAAGAGACCCAGTACTTC. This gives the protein CASSYSQGVQETQYF.

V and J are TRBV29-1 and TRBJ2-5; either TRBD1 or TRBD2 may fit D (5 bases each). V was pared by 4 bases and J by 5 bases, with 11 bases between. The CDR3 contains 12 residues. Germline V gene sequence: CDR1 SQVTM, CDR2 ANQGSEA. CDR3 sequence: CSVVSREETQYF. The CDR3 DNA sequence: TGCAGCGTTGTGAGCAGGGAGGAGACCCAGTACTTC.

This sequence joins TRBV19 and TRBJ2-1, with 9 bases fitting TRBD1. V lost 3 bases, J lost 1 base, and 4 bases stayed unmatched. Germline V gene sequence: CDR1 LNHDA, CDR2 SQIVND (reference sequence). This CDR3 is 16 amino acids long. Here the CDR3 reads CASSMGTGLSYNEQFF. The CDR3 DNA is TGTGCCAGTAGTATGGGGACAGGGTTATCCTACAATGAGCAGTTCTTC. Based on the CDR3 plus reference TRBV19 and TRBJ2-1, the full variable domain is DGGITQSPKYLFRKEGQNVTLSCEQNLNHDAMYWYRQDPGQGLRLIYYSQIVNDFQKGDIAEGYSVSREKKESFPLTVTSAQKNPTAFYLCASSMGTGLSYNEQFFGPGTRLTVL.

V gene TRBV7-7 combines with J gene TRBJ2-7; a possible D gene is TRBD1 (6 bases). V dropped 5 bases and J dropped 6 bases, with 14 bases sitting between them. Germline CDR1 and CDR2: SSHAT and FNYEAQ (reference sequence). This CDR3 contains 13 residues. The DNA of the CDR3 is TGTGCCAGCAGCCGGGACATCTTCTCCGAGCAGTACTTC. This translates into CASSRDIFSEQYF. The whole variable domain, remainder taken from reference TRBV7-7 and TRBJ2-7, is GAGVSQSPRYKVTKRGQDVTLRCDPISSHATLYWYQQALGQGPEFLTYFNYEAQPDKSGLPSDRFSAERPEGSISTLTIQRTEQRDSAMYRCASSRDIFSEQYFGPGTRLTVT.

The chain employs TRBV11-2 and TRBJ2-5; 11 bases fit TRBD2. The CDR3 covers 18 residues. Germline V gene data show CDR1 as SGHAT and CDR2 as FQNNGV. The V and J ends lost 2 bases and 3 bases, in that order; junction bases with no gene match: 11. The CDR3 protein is CASSLRASGLADEETQYF. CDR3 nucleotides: TGTGCCAGCAGCTTAAGGGCCTCGGGACTAGCGGACGAAGAGACCCAGTACTTC.

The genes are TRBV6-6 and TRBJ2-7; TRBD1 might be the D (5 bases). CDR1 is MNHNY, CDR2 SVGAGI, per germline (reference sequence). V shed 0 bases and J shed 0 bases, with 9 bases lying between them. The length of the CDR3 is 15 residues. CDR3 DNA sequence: TGTGCCAGCAGTTACTCTACAGGATACTCCTACGAGCAGTACTTC. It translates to CASSYSTGYSYEQYF.

The CDR3 reads CASSMGYNEQFF. CDR3 sequence (DNA): TGTGCCAGTAGTATGGGGTACAATGAGCAGTTCTTC. This chain links TRBV19 with TRBJ2-1; D is unresolved. V was trimmed by 3 bases and J by 4 bases, leaving 4 bases between them. CDR1 LNHDA and CDR2 SQIVND come from the germline V gene (reference sequence). This CDR3 is 12 amino acids long.

CDR3 coding DNA: TGTGCCAGCAGCTTGACAGAGCCTAACTATGGCTACACCTTC. This translates into CASSLTEPNYGYTF. The chain couples TRBV5-4 to TRBJ1-2; D gene ambiguous. V lost 1 base to trimming and J lost 0 bases, with 7 bases between them. The CDR3 has 14 amino acids. The germline CDR1 and CDR2 sequences are SGHNT and YYREEE (reference sequence).

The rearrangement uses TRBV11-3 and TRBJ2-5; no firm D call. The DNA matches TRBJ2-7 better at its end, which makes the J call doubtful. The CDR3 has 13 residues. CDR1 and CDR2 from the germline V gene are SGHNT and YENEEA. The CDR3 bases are TGTGCCAGCAGCATTATCCTGGGGTACGAGCAGTACTTC. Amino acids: CASSIILGYEQYF.

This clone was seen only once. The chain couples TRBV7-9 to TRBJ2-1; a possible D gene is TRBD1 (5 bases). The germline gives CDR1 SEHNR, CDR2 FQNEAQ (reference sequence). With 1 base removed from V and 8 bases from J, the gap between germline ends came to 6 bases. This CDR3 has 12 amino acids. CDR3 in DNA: TGTGCCAGCAGCTTAGGGGGCGATGAGCAGTTCTTC. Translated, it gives CASSLGGDEQFF.

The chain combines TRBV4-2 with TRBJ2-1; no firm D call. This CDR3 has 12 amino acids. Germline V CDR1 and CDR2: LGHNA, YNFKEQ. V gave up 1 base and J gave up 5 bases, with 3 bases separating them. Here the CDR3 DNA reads TGTGCCAGCAGCCAAGGCCACAATGAGCAGTTCTTC. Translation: CASSQGHNEQFF.

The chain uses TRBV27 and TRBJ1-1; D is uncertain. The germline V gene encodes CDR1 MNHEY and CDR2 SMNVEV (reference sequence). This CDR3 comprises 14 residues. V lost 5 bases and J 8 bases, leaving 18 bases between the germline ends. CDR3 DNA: TGTGCCAGCAGTCCGTATCGGACCCCCCCGGAAGCTTTCTTT. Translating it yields CASSPYRTPPEAFF.

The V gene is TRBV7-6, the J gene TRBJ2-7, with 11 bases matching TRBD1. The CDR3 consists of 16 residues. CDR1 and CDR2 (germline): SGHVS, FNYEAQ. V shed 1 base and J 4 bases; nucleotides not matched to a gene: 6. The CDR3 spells CASSLEPGQGAYEQYF. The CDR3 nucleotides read TGTGCCAGCAGCTTAGAACCAGGACAGGGGGCATACGAGCAGTACTTC.

Here the CDR3 reads CASSIGGEYNEQFF. The CDR3 DNA sequence: TGTGCCAGTAGTATTGGCGGGGAGTACAATGAGCAGTTCTTC. The rearrangement uses TRBV19 and TRBJ2-1; tentative D call: TRBD2 (6 bases). Trimming removed 3 bases at V and 4 bases at J, with 10 bases between. CDR3 size: 14 residues. Germline V CDR1 and CDR2: LNHDA, SQIVND (reference sequence).

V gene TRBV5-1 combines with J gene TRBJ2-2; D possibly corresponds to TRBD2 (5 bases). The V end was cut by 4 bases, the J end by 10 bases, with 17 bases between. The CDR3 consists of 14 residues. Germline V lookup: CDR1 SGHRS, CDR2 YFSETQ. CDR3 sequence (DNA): TGCGCCAGCAGCCTGAGGACGGGAAAAGAGGAGCTGTTTTTT. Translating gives CASSLRTGKEELFF.

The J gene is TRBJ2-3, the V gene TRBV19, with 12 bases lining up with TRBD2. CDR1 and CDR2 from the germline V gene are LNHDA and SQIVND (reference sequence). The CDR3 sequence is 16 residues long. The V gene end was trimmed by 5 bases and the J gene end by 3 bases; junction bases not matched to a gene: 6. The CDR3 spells CASSPLAGGLTDTQYF. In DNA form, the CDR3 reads TGTGCCAGTAGTCCCCTAGCGGGGGGGCTAACAGATACGCAGTATTTT.